This paragraph reports one TCR beta chain. What it binds is unknown. This entry is derived from a study of cytomegalovirus exposure and HLA in healthy donors. Study at large: As released early, the data held about 85 million unique TCRs from HLA-typed donors. The study, taken as a whole, reports: Under in vitro conditions, three CMV-associated chains were confirmed as specific for CMV antigens. The analysis excluded some indistinguishable V segments, including TRBV6-2 and TRBV6-3. Cytomegalovirus status, reportedly, was diagnosed with high specificity and sensitivity by the classifier.

PCR involved 60 Vbeta and 13 Jbeta primers. Repertoires were generated with immunoSEQ multiplex PCR, while TCRdb's copy carries only in-frame clones and drops some. The sample includes 150,000 to 200,000 clones, approximately 80% of them seen just once. The CDR3 is made up of 11 amino acids. The V gene's germline CDR1 is SEHNR and CDR2 FQNEAQ (reference sequence). Trimming cost V 5 bases and J 5 bases, with 3 bases left between them. This TCR derives from a woman in her forties or fifties in good health and CMV-seronegative. The V and J genes are TRBV7-9 and TRBJ1-4, with D hard to call. Sequencing was carried out using PBMCs. Here the CDR3 DNA reads TGTGCCAGCAGCCAAAATGAAAAACTGTTTTTT. Protein product: CASSQNEKLFF.